Here is one TCR beta chain with its context. Its target is unknown. The data were taken from a study of OX40 agonist ivuxolimab in advanced cancers. Whole-study findings and limits: The specificity for antigen of the expanded peripheral T cells was not determined. At 0.1 to 3.0 mg/kg, clonal expansion of CD4+ and CD8+ blood T cells had occurred by week 6.

If patients had autoimmune disease history or systemic immunosuppression, they were excluded. Here immunoSEQ multiplex PCR was the method, and the copy in TCRdb shows in-frame clones only, minus some. This table holds 75,000 to 100,000 clones, more than 80% found once. The germline gives CDR1 ENHRY, CDR2 SYGVKD. V was pared by 2 bases and J by 0 bases, with 3 bases of the junction left unmatched. This CDR3 spans 16 amino acids. The source material was CD4+ or CD8+ T cells sorted from blood, sampled in a trial of the OX40 agonist ivuxolimab. This receptor was obtained from an adult with an advanced solid tumor such as melanoma, head and neck, liver or kidney cancer. The rearrangement joins TRBV10-3 to TRBJ1-2; 10 bases fit TRBD1. CDR3 nucleotide sequence: TGTGCCATCAGTGAGGGGGACAGGGGAGCTAACTATGGCTACACCTTC. Amino acid sequence: CAISEGDRGANYGYTF.